The rows below give T cell receptor beta chains drawn from one sample of a study of blood T cells in healthy people across ages. TCRdb passed the 5' RACE reads through MiXCR, listing each CDR3 protein once. The sample consists of about 1.1 million distinct CDR3 sequences, approximately 38% of them appearing once. The specimen sequenced was blood. These receptor sequences come from a man in his late teens or twenties in good health. Both conserved end residues are part of each CDR3. The D gene is left open where the match is weak. Clone size is shown for a subset of rows, as once, few, many or a class of expanded clone.

D gene	V gene	clone size	J gene	CDR3 protein	CDR3 DNA
TRBD1	TRBV28	-	TRBJ1-5	CASRPSDRGLNQPQHF	TGTGCCAGCAGACCGTCGGACAGGGGGCTCAATCAGCCCCAGCATTTT
-	TRBV7-9	-	TRBJ2-1	CASSPTPNEQFF	TGTGCCAGCAGCCCCACCCCCAATGAGCAGTTCTTC
-	TRBV7-2	few	TRBJ2-1	CASSLLSKTHTFEQFF	TGTGCCAGCAGCTTGTTGTCAAAGACCCACACGTTTGAGCAGTTCTTC
-	TRBV9	many	TRBJ2-3	CASSVVPTRTDTQYF	TGTGCCAGCAGCGTAGTTCCGACTAGGACAGATACGCAGTATTTT
TRBD1	TRBV7-2	-	TRBJ2-1	CASSLQGANYNEQFF	TGTGCCAGCAGCTTACAGGGGGCGAATTACAATGAGCAGTTCTTC
TRBD2	TRBV9	once	TRBJ2-5	CASSVYGTSGGDEQYF	TGTGCCAGCAGCGTTTACGGGACTAGCGGGGGGGATGAGCAGTACTTC
-	TRBV6-5	-	TRBJ1-2	CASRLGGATLTF	TGTGCCAGCAGGCTAGGGGGAGCAACTCTCACCTTC
TRBD2	TRBV20-1	-	TRBJ2-1	CSARVGTSASYNEQFF	TGCAGTGCTAGAGTCGGAACTAGCGCCTCCTACAATGAGCAGTTCTTC
TRBD1	TRBV9	once	TRBJ2-7	CASSVEDRGRLSYNEQYF	TGTGCCAGCAGCGTAGAGGACAGGGGGCGGTTATCCTACAATGAGCAGTACTTC
-	TRBV11-2	few	TRBJ2-3	CASSLDYEGSETDTQYF	TGTGCCAGCAGCTTAGATTATGAGGGGAGTGAGACAGATACGCAGTATTTT
-	TRBV28	few	TRBJ1-2	CASSLSTGTGYTF	TGTGCCAGCAGTTTATCTACAGGGACTGGCTACACCTTC
-	TRBV20-1	many	TRBJ2-7	CSASSDEQYF	TGCAGTGCTAGTTCTGACGAGCAGTACTTC
-	TRBV20-1	-	TRBJ1-4	CSGRRGNEKLFF	TGCAGTGGGAGGAGGGGAAATGAAAAACTGTTTTTT
-	TRBV20-1	-	TRBJ2-3	CSAPQVTDTQYF	TGCAGTGCTCCACAGGTTACAGATACGCAGTATTTT
-	TRBV6-2/TRBV6-3	-	TRBJ1-1	CASSYQGSRYTEAFF	TGTGCCAGCAGCTACCAGGGCAGTAGGTACACTGAAGCTTTCTTT
-	TRBV4-3	-	TRBJ1-5	CASSQDFRRSQPQHF	TGCGCCAGCAGCCAAGATTTCAGGAGAAGTCAGCCCCAGCATTTT
-	TRBV7-2	-	TRBJ1-1	CASSLGSRVTFTEAFF	TGTGCCAGCAGCTTAGGGAGTAGGGTGACCTTCACTGAAGCTTTCTTT
-	TRBV27	few	TRBJ1-2	CASSFRAGAQNYGYTF	TGTGCCAGCAGTTTCCGGGCAGGAGCCCAGAACTATGGCTACACCTTC
TRBD1	TRBV2	-	TRBJ1-2	CASSEAWGQSEGYTF	TGTGCCAGCAGCGAAGCTTGGGGACAGTCGGAAGGCTACACCTTC
-	TRBV7-9	-	TRBJ2-5	CASSVNEETQYF	TGTGCCAGCAGCGTGAACGAGGAGACCCAGTACTTC
-	TRBV6-1	-	TRBJ1-6	CASSEASDRNSPLHF	TGTGCCAGCAGTGAAGCGAGTGACCGGAATTCACCCCTCCACTTT
-	TRBV12-3/TRBV12-4	-	TRBJ1-1	CASSPYNSNTEAFF	TGTGCCAGCAGTCCCTACAACTCGAACACTGAAGCTTTCTTT
-	TRBV7-2	few	TRBJ2-1	CASSEQIFSYNEQFF	TGTGCCAGCAGCGAGCAGATTTTCTCCTACAATGAGCAGTTCTTC
TRBD1	TRBV6-2/TRBV6-3	-	TRBJ1-2	CAGSRQGLYGYTF	TGTGCCGGCAGTCGACAGGGACTATATGGCTACACCTTC
TRBD2	TRBV12-3/TRBV12-4	once	TRBJ2-5	CASSSSGIAGGLSHQETQYF	TGTGCCAGCAGTTCGTCGGGAATAGCGGGGGGCCTGAGTCACCAAGAGACCCAGTACTTC
-	TRBV7-9	few	TRBJ1-1	CASSPGKTGGLSTEAFF	TGTGCCAGCAGCCCGGGTAAGACGGGGGGCTTGAGCACTGAAGCTTTCTTT
-	TRBV30	once	TRBJ1-5	CAWSVRASGNQPQHF	TGTGCCTGGAGTGTACGCGCGTCGGGCAATCAGCCCCAGCATTTT
TRBD1	TRBV7-6	few	TRBJ2-7	CASSLAPDRGMNYEQYF	TGTGCCAGCAGCTTAGCGCCGGACAGGGGAATGAACTACGAGCAGTACTTC
-	TRBV20-1	-	TRBJ2-3	CSAPTETSSTDTQYF	TGCAGTGCCCCGACGGAGACTTCCAGCACAGATACGCAGTATTTT
-	TRBV11-2	few	TRBJ1-6	CASSLDLGSPLHF	TGTGCCAGCAGCTTAGATCTTGGTTCACCCCTCCACTTT
-	TRBV20-1	-	TRBJ1-5	CSATPGQYSNQPQHF	TGCAGTGCTACGCCCGGACAGTATAGCAATCAGCCCCAGCATTTT
-	TRBV18	-	TRBJ2-7	CASSRGIPSYEQYF	TGTGCCAGCTCAAGGGGGATTCCTTCCTACGAGCAGTACTTC
-	TRBV6-1	-	TRBJ1-4	CASWVGLEAEKLFF	TGTGCCAGCTGGGTCGGGTTGGAGGCTGAAAAACTGTTTTTT
TRBD1	TRBV12-3/TRBV12-4	-	TRBJ2-3	CASSPGGQGFYTQYF	TGTGCCAGCAGCCCCGGAGGACAGGGCTTTTACACGCAGTATTTT
TRBD2	TRBV2	-	TRBJ2-3	CASSVGTRADTQYF	TGTGCCAGCAGTGTAGGGACTAGAGCAGATACGCAGTATTTT
TRBD1	TRBV5-1	many	TRBJ2-1	CASSLTGELNEQFF	TGCGCCAGCAGCTTGACAGGGGAACTCAATGAGCAGTTCTTC
-	TRBV24-1	few	TRBJ2-5	CATSDPRGGFETQYF	TGTGCCACCAGTGATCCGCGAGGGGGGTTCGAGACCCAGTACTTC
TRBD1	TRBV5-1	-	TRBJ1-1	CASSPGTGDEAFF	TGCGCCAGCAGCCCAGGGACAGGAGATGAAGCTTTCTTT
-	TRBV4-3	few	TRBJ1-6	CASSQGRSLTGTANSPLHF	TGCGCCAGCAGCCAAGGACGCTCGCTTACCGGGACGGCGAATTCACCCCTCCACTTT
-	TRBV6-2/TRBV6-3	-	TRBJ2-5	CASSAFLRETQYF	TGTGCCAGCAGCGCGTTCCTAAGGGAGACCCAGTACTTC
-	TRBV29-1	few	TRBJ2-1	CSVDQGSGSSYNEQFF	TGCAGCGTTGATCAGGGTTCGGGGAGCTCCTACAATGAGCAGTTCTTC
-	TRBV6-5	-	TRBJ1-5	CASSRYEDQPQHF	TGTGCCAGCAGTCGATACGAAGATCAGCCCCAGCATTTT
-	TRBV7-2	few	TRBJ2-3	CASSRPQTQYF	TGTGCCAGCAGCCGGCCACAAACGCAGTATTTT
-	TRBV7-8	-	TRBJ1-1	CASSLSGGRTEVFF	TGTGCCAGCAGCTTATCGGGGGGTCGGACTGAAGTTTTCTTT
-	TRBV6-6	few	TRBJ1-6	CASNLQGRDNSPLHF	TGTGCCAGCAACTTACAGGGCAGGGATAATTCACCCCTCCACTTT
-	TRBV7-2	-	TRBJ1-5	CASSLVPKRQPQHF	TGTGCCAGCAGCTTAGTCCCCAAACGACAGCCCCAGCATTTT